This entry concerns a single TCR beta chain. Its antigen is not identified. It was with 60 Vbeta and 13 Jbeta primers that the PCR ran. Some clones are missing from TCRdb's copy, which holds only in-frame ones; the method was immunoSEQ multiplex PCR. The repertoire has some 110,000 clones, around 74% of them found once; the top ten carry about 4%. Germline values: CDR1 LNHNV, CDR2 YYDKDF (reference sequence). The V end was cut by 6 bases, the J end by 5 bases, with 14 bases between. This CDR3 is 13 amino acids long. The sample belongs to a study of cytomegalovirus exposure and HLA in healthy donors. At the level of the study: Of 398 genotyped donors, approximately 84% clustered with self-reported Caucasian donors. Study conclusions and caveats: The authors considered a cluster of highly shared sequence variants likely to be a sequencing artifact.

This receptor was identified in a woman aged 50 to 65 in good health and CMV-seropositive. Sequencing was done on a sample of PBMCs. The V and J genes are TRBV15 and TRBJ2-7; D is perhaps TRBD1 (6 bases). Here the CDR3 reads CATRQGLTDEQYF. The CDR3 nucleotides read TGTGCCACCAGGCAGGGGTTGACGGACGAGCAGTACTTC.